A selection of T cell receptor beta chains follows, all from one sample in a study of T cells in Graves' hyperthyroidism and ophthalmopathy. TCRdb analysed the multiplex PCR reads with MiXCR anew, one entry per CDR3 protein. The sample consists of around 420,000 distinct CDR3 sequences, roughly an eighth of them appearing once. Source material: blood. The receptor set was obtained from a woman between 18 and 29 years old with Graves' hyperthyroidism. CDR3s leave out the opening cysteine and the closing phenylalanine or tryptophan. Each record gives: J gene, V gene, D gene, CDR3 protein. The D gene is left open where the match is weak.

TRBJ2-1,TRBV7-8,TRBD2,ASSLQASGGTYNEQF
TRBJ2-1,TRBV24-1,.,ATSDLTYNEQF
TRBJ1-5,TRBV19,.,ASSIQAVSNQPQH
TRBJ1-5,TRBV2,.,ASSESGANQPQH
TRBJ2-3,TRBV6-1,TRBD2,ASSLIAGEMDTQY
TRBJ2-5,TRBV5-4,TRBD2,ASSLGLAGDQETQY
TRBJ1-2,TRBV10-2,.,ASSESVTHYGYT
TRBJ2-7,TRBV12-3/TRBV12-4,TRBD2,ASSFEGGISTYEQY
TRBJ1-2,TRBV7-9,.,ASSLDVYGYT
TRBJ2-7,TRBV12-3/TRBV12-4,TRBD2,ASSKSGLARVSYEQY
TRBJ1-2,TRBV12-3/TRBV12-4,.,ASSLLGNYGYT
TRBJ2-5,TRBV5-8,.,ASSRGGAQETQY
TRBJ2-1,TRBV29-1,.,SVERVTSSYNEQF
TRBJ2-1,TRBV9,.,ASSVEGGEGSDEQF
TRBJ2-2,TRBV9,TRBD1,ASSSTSGGLTGELF
TRBJ2-5,TRBV7-2,TRBD2,ASSSGLAFGTKETQY
TRBJ2-1,TRBV5-6,.,ASSTDSTHEQF
TRBJ2-1,TRBV11-1,TRBD2,ASSFGGSGSKNEQF
TRBJ2-5,TRBV4-2,.,ASSQEYRGETQY
TRBJ2-7,TRBV9,TRBD1,ASSVAGQGSEQY
TRBJ1-1,TRBV7-6,.,ASSLEAAGEAF
TRBJ1-5,TRBV15,TRBD1,ATSLRDRGRQPQH
TRBJ1-6,TRBV27,TRBD1,ASSRRPLRQGDNSPLH
TRBJ2-7,TRBV14,.,ASSQVLGVTYEQY
TRBJ2-7,TRBV20-1,TRBD1,SARGDSYEQY
TRBJ1-3,TRBV5-1,.,ASSAGGAGDTIY
TRBJ1-2,TRBV30,TRBD1,ACQTQGDYGYT
TRBJ1-2,TRBV28,.,ASSLVGRNYGYT
TRBJ1-5,TRBV3-1,.,ASSQAGAGNQPQH
TRBJ2-3,TRBV7-2,TRBD1,ASSFRAGGSTDTQY
TRBJ2-1,TRBV6-2/TRBV6-3,.,ASSYSFGVEQF
TRBJ1-5,TRBV28,TRBD1,ATHTGVVGQPQH